This T cell receptor beta chain was profiled in a study of T cells after yellow fever vaccination. Study results and caveats: Researchers cautioned that FACS-sorted repertoires could harbor abundant clonotypes contaminating from the bulk population. Post-booster reappearance was seen for most primary-vaccination clones (around 96% CD4, roughly 88% CD8).

Comment on this clonotype: What it binds is not known.

CDR3 length: 16 residues. The germline CDR1 and CDR2 sequences are SGDLS and YYNGEE. Trimming cost V 0 bases and J 0 bases, with 10 bases left between them. TCRdb re-analysed the 5' RACE reads in MiXCR, keeping a single row per CDR3 protein. The table has approximately 93,000 distinct CDR3 sequences, around 5.8% seen once. The input for sequencing was CD8+ T cells sorted from PBMCs, taken 10 days after the yellow fever booster vaccination. The chain is built from TRBV9 and TRBJ1-3; tentatively, D is TRBD1 (6 bases). The receptor was isolated from a man aged 18 to 30 who received the YFV17D yellow fever vaccine. In DNA form, the CDR3 reads TGTGCCAGCAGCGTAGCTACAGGGTACTCTGGAAACACCATATATTTT. This encodes CASSVATGYSGNTIYF.